This T cell receptor (beta chain) came from a study of Ad26.COV2.S vaccination and SARS-CoV-2 variants. Study context: Into the muscle, Ad26.COV2.S was dosed once or twice, 56 days apart.

Germline V gives CDR1 LGHNA, CDR2 YSLEER. The CDR3 contains 14 residues. V was shortened by 3 bases and J by 1 base, with 8 bases between the two germline ends. The treatment denotes: 15 to 20 received Ad26.COV2.S at low or high dose, single or two shots; about 5 received placebo; per-sample allocation not given. The samples date from day 63 after the first vaccine or placebo injection. This clone was seen only a few times. Generated by immunoSEQ multiplex PCR, the TCRdb table keeps only in-frame clones and is missing some. The table has hundreds of thousands of clones, under 90% seen once. The specimen comprised peripheral blood, sampled in a trial of Ad26.COV2.S vaccine versus placebo. The rearrangement joins TRBV4-3 to TRBJ2-3; unclear D gene. The TCR originated in a person between 18 and 65 years old who received the Ad26.COV2.S COVID-19 vaccine or a placebo. In nucleotides, the CDR3 is TGCGCCAGCAGCCACCGCCCCCGCACAGATACGCAGTATTTT. Encoded protein: CASSHRPRTDTQYF.